Below, one TCR beta chain is given with its context. The data belong to a study of regulatory T cells in long-lasting Graves disease. CDR3 regions were amplified by Arm-PCR using iRepertoire HTBI primers to build TCR beta libraries. From the multiplex PCR reads, TCRdb called clonotypes with MiXCR, one entry per CDR3 protein. The table records 350,000 to 450,000 distinct CDR3 sequences, about 15% of them present only once. Indicated time point: newly diagnosed GD, antithyroid drugs for less than 3 months. RNA from PBMCs was the source of the TCR library. From each patient, around 10 milliliters of peripheral blood was drawn and collected into an EDTA anticoagulant tube. Another study also made use of these data, one on T cells in Graves' hyperthyroidism and ophthalmopathy. That publication notes: A first-round RT-PCR of the TCR CDR3 used the HTBI primer set. Model predictions of ophthalmopathy came a median 6.5 months before onset.

The receptor was isolated from a woman in her forties with Graves disease. The material sequenced was peripheral blood mononuclear cells (PBMCs), taken at new diagnosis, from a patient treated with antithyroid drugs.

CDR3 region: CASSLGGEDYGYTF. The CDR3 DNA follows: TGTGCCAGCTCCCTCGGGGGAGAAGACTATGGCTACACCTTC. The chain uses TRBV27 and TRBJ1-2, with a possible D match to TRBD1 (5 bases). This CDR3 spans 14 amino acids. CDR1 MNHEY and CDR2 SMNVEV come from the germline V gene (reference sequence). V was shortened by 8 bases and J by 3 bases, with 16 bases between the two germline ends.